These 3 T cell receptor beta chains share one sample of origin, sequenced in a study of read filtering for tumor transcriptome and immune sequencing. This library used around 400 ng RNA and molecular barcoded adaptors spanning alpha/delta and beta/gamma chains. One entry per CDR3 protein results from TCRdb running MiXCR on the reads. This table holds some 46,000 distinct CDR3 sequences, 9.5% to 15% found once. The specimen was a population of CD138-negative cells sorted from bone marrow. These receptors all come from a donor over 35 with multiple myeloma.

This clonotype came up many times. In DNA form, the CDR3 reads TGCAGTGCTCCGGACAGTTCCTACGAGCAGTACTTC. As protein: CSAPDSSYEQYF. The chain couples TRBV20-1 to TRBJ2-7, with a weak D call TRBD1 (6 bases). Trimming took off 5 bases at V and 1 base at J, with 9 bases between the two ends. The CDR3 loop spans 12 amino acids. In germline, CDR1 is DFQATT, CDR2 SNEGSKA (reference sequence).

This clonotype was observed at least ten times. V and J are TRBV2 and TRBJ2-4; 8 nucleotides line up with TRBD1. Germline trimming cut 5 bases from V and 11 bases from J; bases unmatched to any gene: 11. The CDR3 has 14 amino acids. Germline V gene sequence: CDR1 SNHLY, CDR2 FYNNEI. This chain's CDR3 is CASSLDRGLFVQYF. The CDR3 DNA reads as TGTGCCAGCAGTCTCGACAGGGGCCTCTTCGTTCAGTACTTC.

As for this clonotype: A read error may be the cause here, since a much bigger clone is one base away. The CDR3 sequence is CASSFKGLNTIYF. DNA for the CDR3: TGTGCCAGCAGCTTCAAGGGCTTGAACACCATATATTTT. The chain recombines TRBV7-9 with TRBJ1-3; D gene unclear. This CDR3 has 13 amino acids. Germline CDR1 reads SEHNR; CDR2 reads FQNEAQ (reference sequence). The V end lost 3 bases, the J end lost 7 bases, and 10 bases lay between the germline ends.